One sample yielded the 5 T cell receptor beta chains listed below, sequenced in a study of PD-1 blockade in classical Hodgkin lymphoma. Method: immunoSEQ multiplex PCR; TCRdb's copy keeps in-frame clones and lacks some. The repertoire consists of roughly 86,000 clones, with approximately 86% occurring once and the leading ten covering 15% to 20%. Time point specified: cycle 4 day 1 (C4D1), after 6 weeks of nivolumab. Every patient experienced relapse after autologous stem cell transplantation, and brentuximab vedotin exposure varied. This material consisted of peripheral blood mononuclear cells (PBMCs), taken before the fourth cycle of nivolumab. The receptor set was obtained from a human donor with classical Hodgkin lymphoma.

The chain uses TRBV7-9 and TRBJ2-1; tentatively, D is TRBD2 (5 bases). The germline V gene has CDR1 SEHNR and CDR2 FQNEAQ (reference sequence). V was shortened by 5 bases and J by 0 bases, with 14 bases between the two germline ends. CDR3 length: 16 amino acids. CDR3 residues: CASSPWSGSSYNEQFF. The CDR3, as DNA: TGTGCCAGCAGCCCCTGGAGCGGTAGCTCCTACAATGAGCAGTTCTTC.

V is TRBV7-9 and J is TRBJ2-3; D is undetermined. Trimming removed 2 bases from V and 1 base from J, with 13 bases in between. The CDR3 loop spans 16 amino acids. Germline CDR1 reads SEHNR; CDR2 reads FQNEAQ (reference sequence). This chain's CDR3 is CASSLRARLGTDTQYF. Written as DNA, the CDR3 is TGTGCCAGCAGCTTACGGGCTCGCCTGGGCACAGATACGCAGTATTTT. The full variable domain, completed using reference TRBV7-9 and TRBJ2-3, is DTGVSQNPRHKITKRGQNVTFRCDPISEHNRLYWYRQTLGQGPEFLTYFQNEAQLEKSRLLSDRFSAERPKGSFSTLEIQRTEQGDSAMYLCASSLRARLGTDTQYFGPGTRLTVL.

The CDR3 region is CASGLSTSDEQYF. In DNA, the CDR3 is TGTGCTAGTGGTTTGTCGACTAGCGACGAGCAGTACTTC. The chain employs TRBV12-5 and TRBJ2-7; 8 bases agree with TRBD2. This CDR3 spans 13 amino acids. Germline CDR1 is LGHNT and CDR2 is FRNRAP. Trimming at V came to 2 bases and at J to 5 bases, leaving 2 bases not matched to a gene. Full variable domain (remainder filled in from reference TRBV12-5 and TRBJ2-7): DARVTQTPRHKVTEMGQEVTMRCQPILGHNTVFWYRQTMMQGLELLAYFRNRAPLDDSGMPKDRFSAEMPDATLATLKIQPSEPRDSAVYFCASGLSTSDEQYFGPGTRLTVT.

The V and J genes are TRBV5-4 and TRBJ2-3; D is tentatively TRBD1 or TRBD2 (6 bases each). The CDR3 is 13 residues long. Trimming shortened V by 0 bases and J by 6 bases, and 8 bases separated the two germline ends. Per germline, CDR1 SGHNT and CDR2 YYREEE (reference sequence). The CDR3 DNA reads as TGTGCCAGCAGCTTGGTGGGGGGCGATACGCAGTATTTT. Amino acids: CASSLVGGDTQYF.

This chain uses TRBV5-1 with TRBJ1-1; 8 nucleotides match TRBD1. Trimming removed 5 bases from V and 5 bases from J; junction bases left unmatched: 11. Germline V gene lookup returns CDR1 SGHRS and CDR2 YFSETQ. The CDR3 length is 15 residues. The CDR3 coding sequence is TGCGCCAGCAGGTCCCGACAGGGGATAGGGACTGAAGCTTTCTTT. Residues: CASRSRQGIGTEAFF.